This T cell receptor (beta chain) is drawn from a study of T cell responses to AZD1222 COVID-19 vaccine. Second-dose intervals near 4 or 12 weeks were combined. Points on this clone: What it recognizes is unknown.

Using immunoSEQ multiplex PCR, the repertoire was profiled, and TCRdb retains in-frame clones only, with some absent. The sample has about 150,000 clones; 80% to 95% are singletons. This CDR3 contains 15 residues. Germline CDR1 is LNHDA and CDR2 is SQIVND (reference sequence). V shed 3 bases and J shed 4 bases, with 10 bases lying between them. Overall study results and limits: No repertoire was sampled before or during the peak T cell response, only after it. There were vaccine-associated CD4 TCRs across spike, dominant at 160-218 and 743-854. Baseline serostatus was positive in only a handful of AZD1222 recipients.

The gene calls are TRBV19 and TRBJ2-6, with D hard to call. Material: peripheral blood, obtained 28 days after the second AZD1222 dose. This receptor was identified in an adult who received the AZD1222 COVID-19 vaccine. CDR3 sequence: CASSIGAPGANVLTF. CDR3 bases: TGTGCCAGTAGTATCGGAGCGCCAGGGGCCAACGTCCTGACTTTC. The full variable domain, completed using reference TRBV19 and TRBJ2-6, is DGGITQSPKYLFRKEGQNVTLSCEQNLNHDAMYWYRQDPGQGLRLIYYSQIVNDFQKGDIAEGYSVSREKKESFPLTVTSAQKNPTAFYLCASSIGAPGANVLTFGAGSRLTVL.